This T cell receptor (beta chain) was sequenced in a study of T cell responses to AZD1222 COVID-19 vaccine (dated by TCRdb to the early 2020s). In terms of the full investigation: TCR sequencing was performed for 230 to 250 trial participants, of whom about 200 were given two doses of AZD1222 and around 26 were given two doses of MenACWY control vaccine. Trial participants were enrolled into age subgroups of 18-55, 56-69 and 70-plus years, which contained approximately 150, 28 and 58 TCR-sequenced participants, respectively. Summary of the overall study and its limitations: Only five or six AZD1222 recipients were SARS-CoV-2 seropositive at baseline, limiting conclusions about previously exposed vaccinees. In the small 56-69-year group, the increase in depth fell short of significance, most likely because of low power. Participants were mostly white British, with more females than males. The authors suggested clonal diversity may have been underestimated. Nearly half of unique spike-specific TCRs reportedly recognized epitopes outside regions mutated in the B.1.351 and B.1.1.7 variants. The vaccine-associated CD4 TCRs covered the entire spike protein, and the dominant responses fell in regions 160-218 and 743-854. A significant rise in spike-specific TCR breadth and depth was observed after two AZD1222 doses relative to day 0 and relative to MenACWY recipients. Because no day 14 peak-response samples were available, repertoires were characterized only after the peak T cell response.

CDR1 and CDR2 are read off the germline V gene as WSHSY and SAAADI. The CDR3 holds 15 amino acids from the cysteine to the phenylalanine. The sequence is cut down to CDR3 DNA, 45 bases in frame from base 1. V and J lose 0 bases and 10 bases, and a span of 13 bases separates them. In light of the paper, this sample's time point label describes: about 28 days (+/-7) after the second vaccine dose. AZD1222 recipients given second doses at about 4 weeks or at about 12 weeks were pooled, since spike-specific TCR depth and breadth were not found to differ between the two schedules. Vaccinee samples were obtained from the UK trials COV001 and COV002, which included a single-blind randomized controlled phase 2/3 trial of AZD1222 (ChAdOx1 nCoV-19) in healthy adults. Trial participant PBMC samples were collected at day 0 and day 28 after the second dose for TCRbeta chain sequencing. Comment on this clone: Its antigen is unknown. Per-nucleotide qualities are absent, and no much larger clonotype sits a single base away.

The CDR3 regions of human TCRbeta chains were analyzed by immunosequencing. For the original study's pipeline: Repertoire TCRs were matched against a reference library of SARS-CoV-2-specific TCRs generated with the MIRA antigen-specificity platform. Breadth was defined as the fraction of unique TCRs that were SARS-CoV-2-associated. Depth was defined as the fraction of total T cells that were SARS-CoV-2-associated. Using the MIRA data, each spike-specific TCR was mapped to the spike region that the TCR reacts to and placed in a CD4 or CD8 class. Log10-transformed breadth and depth values were compared by one-way ANOVA with Sidak's multiple comparisons tests. Held by TCRdb, this immuneACCESS table contains in-frame sequences only and omits some clones. Under half of the omission traces to an unresolved V gene where checked; the cause of the rest is unknown. V and J calls and clone size come straight from that table; D and trimming were deduced from the DNA. For this sample the table gives 150,000 or so clones, of which over 90% were detected only once. Roughly 3.5% of the sample comes from the top ten.

The source is an adult who received the AZD1222 COVID-19 vaccine. The chain was built from TRBV10-2 and TRBJ1-6; the D gene is perhaps TRBD1, on 5 matching bases. The material sequenced was peripheral blood, taken 28 days after the second AZD1222 dose. Read as DNA, the sequence is TGCGCCAGCAGTGAGTCGAGTCAGGGCCGATCACCCCTCCACTTT. Its translation is CASSESSQGRSPLHF.